This entry features one T cell receptor (beta chain) sequence. This clone's antigen is unknown. The input lacks base qualities; no much larger clone sits a single base away. Here V drops 4 bases and J drops 0 bases, and the junction holds 6 bases not matched to any gene. Per the germline V gene, SNHLY is the CDR1 and FYNNEI is the CDR2. Including cysteine and phenylalanine, the CDR3 has 18 amino acids. Here the CDR3 DNA is all that survives: 54 bases in frame from base 1. Collaborating institutions collected whole blood in K2EDTA tubes following their own protocols. For TCRbeta analysis, collaborators shipped samples in one of three forms: frozen whole blood, isolated PBMCs, or DNA extracted from either of those sample types. The immunoSEQ Assay, a bias-controlled multiplex PCR, was used to amplify TCRbeta CDR3 regions from genomic DNA. In the authors' own workflow: The number of nucleated cells in each sample was estimated from the amplification of reference gene primers within the assay. To quantify the absolute abundance of each unique TCRbeta CDR3 rearrangement, sequence reads were collapsed and filtered. For each sample, productive Simpson clonality was calculated by taking the square root of Simpson's diversity index across productive rearrangements. This is the immuneACCESS table as TCRdb keeps it, with only in-frame sequences that have V and J called. A part of the clones is gone; compared with another copy, unresolved V genes explain less than half, and the rest is unexplained. V and J calls and clone size are those listed in that table; D and trimming were worked out from the DNA. The sample profile shows tens of thousands of clones; roughly four fifths of them were found once. Of the sample, approximately 7.7% falls within the top ten clones.

The data were obtained in a study of blood T cell repertoires in COVID-19 (TCRdb year 2020). Study-level background: Collaborator samples came from the United States, Italy and Spain and covered acute and convalescent phases of COVID-19. Where available, HLA class I and class II types were obtained from metadata supplied by the sample provider rather than from assay-based typing. A freely available public database, intended as a resource for researchers studying the immune response to SARS-CoV-2, is where the repertoires were released. The prospective study material was composed of cDNA or gDNA derived from T cells, B-cell-depleted T cells, or PBMCs. A de-identified subject ID, COVID-19 status, age in years and sex were almost always included in the sample metadata. Samples were obtained from the ongoing ImmuneRACE study (first 160 participants) and from 1,200 or so subjects provided by 6 global collaborators. The dataset comprised deeply sampled blood TCRbeta repertoires from subjects exposed to, actively infected with, or recovered from COVID-19. What the authors observed across the whole study: The amount of clinical and demographic metadata varied by source and participant and was provided uncurated.

The V and J genes are TRBV2 and TRBJ2-1; 13 junctional bases match TRBD2. The clonotype comes from a woman of 80 years or more with acute or convalescent COVID-19. The sequenced material came from peripheral blood. Here is the DNA: TGTGCCAGCAGTGGACTAGCGGGAGGTACTAGCTCCTACAATGAGCAGTTCTTC. Its product reads: CASSGLAGGTSSYNEQFF.